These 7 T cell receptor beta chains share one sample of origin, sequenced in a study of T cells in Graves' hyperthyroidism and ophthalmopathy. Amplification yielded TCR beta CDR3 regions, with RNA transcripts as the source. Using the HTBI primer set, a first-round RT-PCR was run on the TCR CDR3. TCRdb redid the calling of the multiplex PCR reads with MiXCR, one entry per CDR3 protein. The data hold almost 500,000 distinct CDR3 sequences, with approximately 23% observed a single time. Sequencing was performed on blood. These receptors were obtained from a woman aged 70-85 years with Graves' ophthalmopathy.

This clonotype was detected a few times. DNA of the CDR3: TGTGCCAGCAGTGTGTCACCCACTAACTATGGCTACACCTTC. This encodes CASSVSPTNYGYTF. This sequence joins TRBV2 and TRBJ1-2; no reliable D call. CDR1 and CDR2 from the germline V gene are SNHLY and FYNNEI. With 4 bases removed from V and 0 bases from J, the gap between germline ends came to 9 bases. CDR3 length: 14 residues.

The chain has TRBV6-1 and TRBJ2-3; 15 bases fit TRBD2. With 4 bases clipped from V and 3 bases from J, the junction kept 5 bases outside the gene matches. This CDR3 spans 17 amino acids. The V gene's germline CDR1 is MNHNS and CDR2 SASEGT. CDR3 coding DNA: TGTGCCAGCAGTGGGGTCGGACTAGCGGGAGGGACAGATACGCAGTATTTT. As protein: CASSGVGLAGGTDTQYF.

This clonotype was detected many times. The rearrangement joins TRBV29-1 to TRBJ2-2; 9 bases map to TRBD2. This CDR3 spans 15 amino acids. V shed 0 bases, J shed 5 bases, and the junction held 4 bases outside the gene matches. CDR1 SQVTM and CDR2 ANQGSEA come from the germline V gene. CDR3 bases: TGCAGCGTTGAAGATCTCCTAGCGGGAACCGGGGAGCTGTTTTTT. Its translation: CSVEDLLAGTGELFF.

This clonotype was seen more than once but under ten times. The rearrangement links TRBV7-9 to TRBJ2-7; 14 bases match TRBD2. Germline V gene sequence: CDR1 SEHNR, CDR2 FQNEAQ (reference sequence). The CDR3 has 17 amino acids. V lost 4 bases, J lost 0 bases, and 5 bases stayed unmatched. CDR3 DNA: TGTGCCAGCAGCTCGCGACTAGCGGGAGGGCCCTCCTACGAGCAGTACTTC. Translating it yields CASSSRLAGGPSYEQYF.

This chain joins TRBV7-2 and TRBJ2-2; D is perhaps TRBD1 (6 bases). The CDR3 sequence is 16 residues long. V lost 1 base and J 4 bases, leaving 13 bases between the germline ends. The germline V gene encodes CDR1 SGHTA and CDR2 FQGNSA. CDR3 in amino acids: CASSLDRTALTGELFF. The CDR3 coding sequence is TGTGCCAGCAGCTTAGACAGGACAGCCCTCACCGGGGAGCTGTTTTTT.

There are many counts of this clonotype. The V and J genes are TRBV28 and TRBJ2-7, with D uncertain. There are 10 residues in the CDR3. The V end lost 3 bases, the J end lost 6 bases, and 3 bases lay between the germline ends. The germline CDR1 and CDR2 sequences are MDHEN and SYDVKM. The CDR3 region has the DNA TGTGCCAGCAGTTTGGCCGAGCAGTACTTC. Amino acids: CASSLAEQYF.

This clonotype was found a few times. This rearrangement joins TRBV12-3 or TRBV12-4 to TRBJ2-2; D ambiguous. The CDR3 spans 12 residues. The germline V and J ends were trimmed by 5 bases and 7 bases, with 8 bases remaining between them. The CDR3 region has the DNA TGTGCCAGCAGTCCCTTTGACGGGGAGCTGTTTTTT. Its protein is CASSPFDGELFF.